This entry describes one T cell receptor (beta chain). The data were obtained in a study of long-term antiretroviral therapy in people with HIV. CDR1 SGHVS and CDR2 FNYEAQ come from the germline V gene. After removal of 4 bases from V and 0 bases from J, the junction contained 2 bases not matched to a gene. The CDR3 has 17 amino acids. The run of the v3.0 immunoSEQ assay was at survey level. Clones were sequenced by immunoSEQ multiplex PCR, and TCRdb holds only the in-frame ones, with some missing. The data contain 48,000 or so clones, around 84% of them seen just once; the ten biggest clones take up around 3%.

This sample comprised unsorted PBMCs, obtained 0.8 years after starting antiretroviral therapy. The sequence was collected from a woman younger than 30 with HIV. The V call is TRBV7-6, the J call TRBJ2-1, with TRBD2 matching 14 bases. The CDR3 DNA reads TGTGCCAGCAGCTCGACTAGCGGGAGGGCCTCCTACAATGAGCAGTTCTTC. Its translation: CASSSTSGRASYNEQFF.